Following are 8 T cell receptor beta chains from one sample sequenced in a study of shared clonotypes between healthy human individuals (TCRdb year 2020). For the CD8 naive samples, CD45RO-negative cells were positively selected for CCR7, yielding a CD45RA+CCR7+ population from which TemRA cells were excluded. The method behind the library was the immunoSEQ multiplex PCR assay. TCRdb provides this immuneACCESS table in a form limited to in-frame rearrangements. Some clones are lacking; in checked studies, under half of them reflect an unresolved V gene, and why the rest are absent is not known. This sample has millions of clones in its table, and approximately 94% of those were observed once. The ten largest clonotypes hold roughly 1.7% of the sample. The sequenced sample consisted of naive CD8+ T cells from PBMCs. The cell subset or site label on this specimen signifies: CD45RA+CCR7+. The receptor set was obtained from a man between 18 and 35 years old in good health. Some clones in this sample may be carry-over from other donors' samples.

The chain joins TRBV7-9 to TRBJ2-2, with 8 bases fitting TRBD2. V was pared by 4 bases and J by 7 bases, with 11 bases of the junction left unmatched. This CDR3 region has 16 residues. Germline lookup yields CDR1 SEHNR and CDR2 FQNEAQ (reference sequence). CDR3 sequence: CASSSPTGGKNGELFF. CDR3 DNA: TGTGCCAGCAGCTCCCCGACGGGGGGGAAGAACGGGGAGCTGTTTTTT. The full variable domain, its missing parts supplied by reference TRBV7-9 and TRBJ2-2, is DTGVSQNPRHKITKRGQNVTFRCDPISEHNRLYWYRQTLGQGPEFLTYFQNEAQLEKSRLLSDRFSAERPKGSFSTLEIQRTEQGDSAMYLCASSSPTGGKNGELFFGEGSRLTVL.

The rearrangement links TRBV7-3 to TRBJ2-7; possibly TRBD2 for D (6 bases). The germline V gene encodes CDR1 SGHTA and CDR2 FQGTGA. CDR3 length equals 15 residues. Trimming took off 0 bases at V and 5 bases at J, with 14 bases between the two ends. For the CDR3, the DNA is TGTGCCAGCAGCTTAACAGGGACTGCCTTCAACGAGCAGTACTTC. Translation gives CASSLTGTAFNEQYF.

The rearrangement uses TRBV2 and TRBJ2-5; 10 bases align to TRBD1. The V segment lost 2 bases and the J segment 0 bases; nucleotides outside the gene matches: 3. This CDR3 is built from 16 residues. From germline, CDR1 is SNHLY and CDR2 FYNNEI. CDR3 bases: TGTGCCAGCAGTGAACCGGGACAGGGGAACCAAGAGACCCAGTACTTC. This sequence encodes CASSEPGQGNQETQYF.

V and J are TRBV5-1 and TRBJ2-2; 9 bases line up with TRBD1. Germline-derived CDR1 and CDR2 are SGHRS and YFSETQ. This CDR3 spans 17 amino acids. With 1 base clipped from V and 6 bases from J, the junction kept 10 bases outside the gene matches. CDR3 bases: TGCGCCAGCAGCTTGTACTCGGACAGGGGTGGGGCCGGGGAGCTGTTTTTT. It is translated as CASSLYSDRGGAGELFF.

V is TRBV19 and J is TRBJ2-7, with 12 bases matching TRBD1. There are 15 residues in the CDR3. After removal of 5 bases from V and 3 bases from J, the junction contained 5 bases not matched to a gene. Germline-derived CDR1 and CDR2 are LNHDA and SQIVND (reference sequence). The CDR3 DNA reads as TGTGCCAGTAGTCCGGGGACAGGGGGCGTCTACGAGCAGTACTTC. It is translated as CASSPGTGGVYEQYF.

This sequence joins TRBV27 and TRBJ2-7; D might be TRBD2 (5 bases). The CDR3 spans 13 residues. The V end was cut by 5 bases, the J end by 3 bases, with 11 bases between. CDR1 is MNHEY and CDR2 is SMNVEV in the germline V gene (reference sequence). DNA of the CDR3: TGTGCCAGCAGTCTAGCAGTGGGCTACGAGCAGTACTTC. Protein product: CASSLAVGYEQYF.

The chain uses TRBV2 and TRBJ1-4; D is perhaps TRBD1 (5 bases). CDR1 and CDR2 from the germline V gene are SNHLY and FYNNEI. V lost 0 bases and J 8 bases, leaving 13 bases between the germline ends. The CDR3 spans 15 residues. CDR3 residues: CASSEAPGRGEKLFF. In DNA form, the CDR3 reads TGTGCCAGCAGTGAAGCGCCAGGAAGGGGAGAAAAACTGTTTTTT.

This clone was seen only once. The chain combines TRBV9 with TRBJ2-1; possible D gene TRBD2, 7 bases. Trimming took 2 bases from V and 8 from J, leaving 17 bases between them. Germline V lookup: CDR1 SGDLS, CDR2 YYNGEE. This CDR3 has 15 amino acids. As DNA, the CDR3 is TGTGCCAGCAGCGTGCGGATGGGGGGGCTCGATGAGCAGTTCTTC. Translated, it gives CASSVRMGGLDEQFF.